One sample yielded the 19 T cell receptor beta chains listed below, sequenced in a study of TIL therapy for anti-PD-1-resistant metastatic lung cancer. The time point: pre-treatment sample, taken before nivolumab and TIL therapy. Most excised metastases sampled were pleural nodules or supraclavicular lymph nodes. This was the immunoSEQ v3 assay. Sequencing used immunoSEQ multiplex PCR; TCRdb keeps in-frame clones, though not all of them. The table records about 95,000 clones, roughly 65% of them present only once. Here the sequenced sample was tumor tissue, taken at baseline. The source is a person between 30 and 79 years old with non-small cell lung cancer.

This clone showed up many times. For the CDR3, the DNA is TGTGCCAGCAGCGTAGCAGGCTCTGGAAACACCATATATTTT. This gives the protein CASSVAGSGNTIYF. The gene calls are TRBV9 and TRBJ1-3; D uncertain. The CDR3 runs to 14 residues. Trimming pared 0 bases from V and 0 bases from J, leaving 4 bases between. The V gene's germline CDR1 is SGDLS and CDR2 YYNGEE.

The genes are TRBV5-1 and TRBJ2-1, with D hard to call. The CDR3 totals 14 residues. Per the germline V gene, CDR1 is SGHRS and CDR2 is YFSETQ. V was clipped by 0 bases and J by 5 bases, with 9 bases between them. The CDR3 DNA sequence: TGCGCCAGCAGCTTGGGGCCGATTAACAATGAGCAGTTCTTC. Translation: CASSLGPINNEQFF.

This clone was seen many times. The V gene is TRBV3-1 (or the pseudogene TRBV3-2), the J gene TRBJ2-2; D unresolved. This CDR3 region has 15 residues. CDR1 is LGHDT and CDR2 is YNNKEL in the germline V gene (reference sequence). V was pared by 3 bases and J by 4 bases, with 12 bases between. CDR3 in DNA: TGTGCCAGCAGCCATAACCGGGCACCCACCGGGGAGCTGTTTTTT. This translates into CASSHNRAPTGELFF.

The rearrangement joins TRBV7-6 to TRBJ2-7, with D maybe TRBD1 (6 bases). The germline V and J ends were trimmed by 4 bases and 5 bases, with 18 bases remaining between them. The CDR3 is 15 residues long. The germline V gene encodes CDR1 SGHVS and CDR2 FNYEAQ. This CDR3 is CASSSSRGRGHEQYF. The CDR3 bases are TGTGCCAGCAGCTCAAGCAGGGGTCGGGGCCACGAGCAGTACTTC.

There are many counts of this clone. The V gene is TRBV7-2, the J gene TRBJ2-2; D is ambiguous. The length of the CDR3 is 13 residues. Germline loops: CDR1 SGHTA, CDR2 FQGNSA. Trimming pared 3 bases from V and 7 bases from J, leaving 9 bases between. DNA for the CDR3: TGTGCCAGCAGCTTCGTTCACCGCGGGGAGCTGTTTTTT. Translation gives CASSFVHRGELFF. Together with reference TRBV7-2 and TRBJ2-2, the CDR3 gives the full variable domain: GAGVSQSPSNKVTEKGKDVELRCDPISGHTALYWYRQSLGQGLEFLIYFQGNSAPDKSGLPSDRFSAERTGGSVSTLTIQRTQQEDSAVYLCASSFVHRGELFFGEGSRLTVL.

The CDR3 region is CASSTQPGTGELFF. CDR3 bases: TGTGCCAGTAGTACGCAGCCGGGCACCGGGGAGCTGTTTTTT. The chain carries TRBV19 and TRBJ2-2, with no clear D. The CDR3 length is 14 residues. The germline V and J ends were trimmed by 4 bases and 4 bases, with 10 bases remaining between them. CDR1 and CDR2 from the germline V gene are LNHDA and SQIVND (reference sequence).

The rearrangement joins TRBV5-4 to TRBJ2-7; 12 bases match TRBD2. CDR1 and CDR2 from the germline V gene are SGHNT and YYREEE (reference sequence). The CDR3 covers 15 residues. V was clipped by 4 bases and J by 4 bases; unmatched bases: 6. The CDR3 sequence: CASSQTSGRQYEQYF. CDR3 DNA sequence: TGTGCCAGCAGCCAGACTAGCGGGAGACAATACGAGCAGTACTTC.

This clone was seen more than once but under ten times. The chain has TRBV28 and TRBJ2-7; a possible D gene is TRBD1 (6 bases). Germline CDR1 reads MDHEN; CDR2 reads SYDVKM. This CDR3 comprises 12 residues. V lost 11 bases to trimming and J lost 2 bases, with 13 bases between them. The CDR3 coding sequence is TGTGCCTCTCAGGGGACCCCCTACGAGCAGTACTTC. This sequence encodes CASQGTPYEQYF.

The chain has TRBV3-1 (or the pseudogene TRBV3-2) and TRBJ2-1; D is possibly TRBD1 (6 bases). V was pared by 5 bases and J by 3 bases, with 17 bases between. The CDR3 totals 16 residues. Germline V CDR1 and CDR2: LGHDT, YNNKEL (reference sequence). The chain's CDR3 is CASSGRTASYYNEQFF. The CDR3 coding sequence is TGTGCCAGCAGCGGGCGGACAGCTTCATACTACAATGAGCAGTTCTTC.

The gene calls are TRBV28 and TRBJ2-5, with D perhaps TRBD2 (6 bases). This CDR3 has 14 amino acids. The V gene lost 8 bases and the J gene lost 4 bases, with 17 bases spanning the gap. Germline CDR1 is MDHEN and CDR2 is SYDVKM. The CDR3 reads CASRPPAGRETQYF. The CDR3, as DNA: TGTGCCAGCCGACCCCCCGCGGGACGAGAGACCCAGTACTTC.

The V call is TRBV6-4, the J call TRBJ2-5; no clear D. Germline V gives CDR1 MRHNA, CDR2 SNTAGT. This CDR3 is 12 amino acids long. The V and J ends lost 0 bases and 10 bases respectively, with 9 bases between them. The CDR3 bases are TGTGCCAGCAGTGACTCAAAAAAAGACCAGTACTTC. Its translation is CASSDSKKDQYF.

This sequence joins TRBV9 and TRBJ1-6; 10 bases are a match to TRBD1. CDR1 is SGDLS, CDR2 YYNGEE, per germline. The CDR3 extends over 15 amino acids. Losses at the gene ends were 0 bases for V and 6 bases for J; bases not matched to a gene: 0. Written as DNA, the CDR3 is TGTGCCAGCAGCGTAGGGACAGGGGGTAATTCACCCCTCCACTTT. Residues: CASSVGTGGNSPLHF.

V usage is TRBV4-3 and J usage is TRBJ1-1, with D possibly TRBD1 on 5 matching bases. The V and J ends lost 0 bases and 3 bases respectively, with 20 bases between them. CDR1 and CDR2 (germline): LGHNA, YSLEER. CDR3 length: 18 amino acids. The CDR3 region has the DNA TGCGCCAGCAGCCAAGACTTATTCTACTCGGACACTTACACTGAAGCTTTCTTT. Translating gives CASSQDLFYSDTYTEAFF.

The chain employs TRBV29-1 and TRBJ1-1; D not certain. Germline V lookup: CDR1 SQVTM, CDR2 ANQGSEA. The CDR3 has 12 residues. The germline V and J ends were trimmed by 3 bases and 4 bases, with 9 bases remaining between them. CDR3 DNA: TGCAGCGTTGACATATGGGGCACTGAAGCTTTCTTT. Its translation: CSVDIWGTEAFF.

The chain employs TRBV12-3 or TRBV12-4 and TRBJ1-2; D gene ambiguous. There are 13 residues in the CDR3. V was shortened by 10 bases and J by 8 bases, with 20 bases between the two germline ends. CDR3 amino acids: CAISREGLGGYTF. The CDR3 nucleotides read TGTGCCATAAGTAGGGAAGGGTTAGGAGGCTACACCTTC.

This sequence joins TRBV29-1 and TRBJ1-1; D uncertain. Germline V CDR1 and CDR2: SQVTM, ANQGSEA. The CDR3 has 12 residues. The V end lost 4 bases, the J end lost 3 bases, and 9 bases lay between the germline ends. The CDR3 bases are TGCAGCGTTGCAGCTCTCTACACTGAAGCTTTCTTT. It specifies CSVAALYTEAFF.

The V call is TRBV28, the J call TRBJ2-7; perhaps TRBD2 as D (6 bases). Germline CDR1 and CDR2: MDHEN and SYDVKM. Trimming stripped 6 bases from V and 1 base from J, with 13 bases between. The CDR3 is 14 residues long. CDR3 nucleotides: TGTGCCAGCAGGGGGATGGGGGGTTCCTACGAGCAGTACTTC. Its translation: CASRGMGGSYEQYF.

This clone is a singleton in its sample. This chain's CDR3 is CASSLSETGLSYGYTF. As DNA, the CDR3 is TGTGCCAGCAGTTTAAGTGAGACAGGGCTGAGCTATGGCTACACCTTC. The J gene is TRBJ1-2, the V gene TRBV28; 7 bases map to TRBD1. CDR3 size: 16 residues. V lost 2 bases and J lost 4; bases outside the gene matches: 10. CDR1 and CDR2 from the germline V gene are MDHEN and SYDVKM.

J is TRBJ2-7 and V is TRBV28; D may be TRBD1 (6 bases). The germline gives CDR1 MDHEN, CDR2 SYDVKM. This CDR3 comprises 13 residues. Trimming removed 11 bases at V and 6 bases at J, with 20 bases between. CDR3 bases: TGTGCCGTTCAAGGGGGATCAGTCGGCGAGCAGTACTTC. This encodes CAVQGGSVGEQYF.